The clone carrying this T cell receptor beta chain was counted many times. One entry per CDR3 protein results from TCRdb running MiXCR on the 5' RACE reads. The sample includes 150,000 or so distinct CDR3 sequences, under 4.5% of them seen just once. This sample was taken from a study of identical twins. Between the trimmed V and J ends, which lost 2 bases and 4 bases, there was a span of 11 bases. The CDR3 consists of 14 residues. The rearrangement joins TRBV12-3 or TRBV12-4 to TRBJ2-5; D may be TRBD1 (5 bases). Sequenced: memory T cells sorted from blood. This sequence was found in a man in his late teens or twenties in good health. CDR3 protein: CASSLRGPGETQYF. DNA of the CDR3: TGTGCCAGCAGTTTAAGGGGTCCGGGAGAGACCCAGTACTTC.